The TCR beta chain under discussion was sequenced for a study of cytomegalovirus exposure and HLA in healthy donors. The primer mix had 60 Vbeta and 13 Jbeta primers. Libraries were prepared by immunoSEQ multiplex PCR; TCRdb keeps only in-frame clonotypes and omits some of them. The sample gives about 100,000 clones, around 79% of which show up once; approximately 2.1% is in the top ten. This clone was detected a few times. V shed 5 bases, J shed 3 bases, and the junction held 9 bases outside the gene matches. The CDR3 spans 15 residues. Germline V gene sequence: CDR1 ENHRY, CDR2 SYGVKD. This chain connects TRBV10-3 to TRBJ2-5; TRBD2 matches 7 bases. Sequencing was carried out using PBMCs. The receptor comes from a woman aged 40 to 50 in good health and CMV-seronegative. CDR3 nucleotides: TGTGCCATCAGTAGCGCGGCGGGAGCAGAAGAGACCCAGTACTTC. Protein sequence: CAISSAAGAEETQYF.